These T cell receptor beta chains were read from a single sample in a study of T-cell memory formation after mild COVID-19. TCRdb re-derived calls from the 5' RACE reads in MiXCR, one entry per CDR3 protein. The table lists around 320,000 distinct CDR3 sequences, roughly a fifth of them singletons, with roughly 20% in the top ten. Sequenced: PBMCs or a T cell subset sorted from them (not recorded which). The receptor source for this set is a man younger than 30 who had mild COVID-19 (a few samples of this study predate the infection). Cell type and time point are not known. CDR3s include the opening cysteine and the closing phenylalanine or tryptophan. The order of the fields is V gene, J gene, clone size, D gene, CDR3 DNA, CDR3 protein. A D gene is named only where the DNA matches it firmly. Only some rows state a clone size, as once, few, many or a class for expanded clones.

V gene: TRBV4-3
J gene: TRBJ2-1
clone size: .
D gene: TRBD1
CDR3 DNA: TGCGCCAGCAGCCAAGATCGGCACAGGGGGGCTGAGCAGTTCTTC
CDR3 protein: CASSQDRHRGAEQFF

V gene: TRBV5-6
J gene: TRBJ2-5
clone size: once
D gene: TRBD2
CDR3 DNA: TGTGCCAGCAGTACGCCCGGGACTAGCGGGGGACAAGAGACCCAGTACTTC
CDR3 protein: CASSTPGTSGGQETQYF

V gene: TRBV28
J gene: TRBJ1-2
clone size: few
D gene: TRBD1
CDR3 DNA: TGTGCCAGTAGGACAGGGGGCCTCATTGAGGGTGGCTACACCTTC
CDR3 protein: CASRTGGLIEGGYTF

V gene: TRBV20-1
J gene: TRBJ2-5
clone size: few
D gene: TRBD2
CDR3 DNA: TGCAGTGCAGTGCGGGGGGGCCAAGAGACCCAGTACTTC
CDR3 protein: CSAVRGGQETQYF

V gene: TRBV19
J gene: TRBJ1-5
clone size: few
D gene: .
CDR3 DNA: TGTGCCAGTAGTATAGCAGGGGCGGGAAGCAATCAGCCCCAGCATTTT
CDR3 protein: CASSIAGAGSNQPQHF

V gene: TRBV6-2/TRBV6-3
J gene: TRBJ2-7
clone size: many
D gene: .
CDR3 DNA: TGTGCCAGCAGTTGGGCAGGCTCCTACGAGCAGTACTTC
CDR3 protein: CASSWAGSYEQYF

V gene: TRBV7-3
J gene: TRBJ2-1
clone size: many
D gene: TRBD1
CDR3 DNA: TGTGCCAGCAGCTTGACAGGGGGCAATGAGCAGTTCTTC
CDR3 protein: CASSLTGGNEQFF

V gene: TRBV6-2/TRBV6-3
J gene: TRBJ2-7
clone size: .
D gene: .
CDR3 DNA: TGTGCCAGCAGTCGGCGGTTACACGAGCAGTACTTC
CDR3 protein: CASSRRLHEQYF

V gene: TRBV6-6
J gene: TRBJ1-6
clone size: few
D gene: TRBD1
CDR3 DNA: TGTGCCAGCAGTACGACAGGGGGCTCACCCCTCCACTTT
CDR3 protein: CASSTTGGSPLHF

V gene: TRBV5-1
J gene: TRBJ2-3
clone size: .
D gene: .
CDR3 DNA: TGCGCCAGCAGCTTTTCGTGGGGACCATGGGACTCGGATACGCAGTATTTT
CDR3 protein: CASSFSWGPWDSDTQYF

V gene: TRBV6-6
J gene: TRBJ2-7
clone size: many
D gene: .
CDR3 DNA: TGTGCCAGCAGTAACGGGGAGAGCTCCTACGAGCAGTACTTC
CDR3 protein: CASSNGESSYEQYF

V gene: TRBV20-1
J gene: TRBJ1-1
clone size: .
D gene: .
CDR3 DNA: TGCAGTGCCGGTACCAGGGGATTTAACACTGAAGCTTTCTTT
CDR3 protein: CSAGTRGFNTEAFF

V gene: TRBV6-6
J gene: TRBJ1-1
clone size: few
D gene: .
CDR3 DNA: TGTGCCAGCAGTTACAAATTCGGCAGGGGAGGTACTGAAGCTTTCTTT
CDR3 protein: CASSYKFGRGGTEAFF

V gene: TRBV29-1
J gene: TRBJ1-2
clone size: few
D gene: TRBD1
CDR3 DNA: TGCAGCGCCCAGACAGGGGGGACTAACTATGGCTACACCTTC
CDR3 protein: CSAQTGGTNYGYTF

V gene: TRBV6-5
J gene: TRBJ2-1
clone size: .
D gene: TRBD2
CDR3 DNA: TGTGCCAGCACAAAAGCTCGCCTAGCGGGGGCCACCTACAATGAGCAGTTCTTC
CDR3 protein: CASTKARLAGATYNEQFF

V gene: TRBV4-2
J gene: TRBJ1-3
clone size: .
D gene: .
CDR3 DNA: TGTGCCAGCAGCCACCCGGACACAAACACCATATATTTT
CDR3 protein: CASSHPDTNTIYF

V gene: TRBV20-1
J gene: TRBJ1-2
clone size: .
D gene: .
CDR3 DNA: TGCAGTGCCGGGGAGGGCCTTGGGGGCTACACCTTC
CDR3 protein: CSAGEGLGGYTF

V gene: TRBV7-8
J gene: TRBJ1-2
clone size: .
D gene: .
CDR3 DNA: TGTGCCAGCAGCTTATTCCCCGGCAAACGCGGCTACACCTTC
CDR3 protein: CASSLFPGKRGYTF

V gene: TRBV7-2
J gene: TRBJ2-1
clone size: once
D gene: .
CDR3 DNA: TGTGCCAGCAGCTTTCAGGCGGCGGCCTACAATGAGCAGTTCTTC
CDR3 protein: CASSFQAAAYNEQFF

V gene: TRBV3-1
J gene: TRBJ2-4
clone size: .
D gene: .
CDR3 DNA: TGTGCCAGCAGCCCCGGAGGAGCCTTAGCCAAAAACATTCAGTACTTC
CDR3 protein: CASSPGGALAKNIQYF

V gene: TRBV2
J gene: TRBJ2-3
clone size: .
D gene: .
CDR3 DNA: TGTGCCAGCAGTGAAGATACGCAGTATTTT
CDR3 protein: CASSEDTQYF

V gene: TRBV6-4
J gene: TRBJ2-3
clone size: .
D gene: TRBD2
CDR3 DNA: TGTGCCAGCAGTGATGTAGCGGGGAGCACAGATACGCAGTATTTT
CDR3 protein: CASSDVAGSTDTQYF

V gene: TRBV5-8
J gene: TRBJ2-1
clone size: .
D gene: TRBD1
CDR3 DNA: TGTGCCAGCAGCTTGCGGACAGGACGCACGAACGGTGAGCAGTTCTTC
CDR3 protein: CASSLRTGRTNGEQFF

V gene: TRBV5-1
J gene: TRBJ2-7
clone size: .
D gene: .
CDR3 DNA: TGCGCCAGCAGCTCAACTACCGGGACCCTTACCTACGAGCAGTACTTC
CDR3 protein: CASSSTTGTLTYEQYF

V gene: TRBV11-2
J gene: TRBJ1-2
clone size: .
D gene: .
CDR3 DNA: TGTGCCAGCAGCTCCAGGGATACCACTAACTATGGCTACACCTTC
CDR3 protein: CASSSRDTTNYGYTF

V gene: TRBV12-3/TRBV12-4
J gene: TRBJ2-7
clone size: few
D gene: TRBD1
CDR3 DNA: TGTGCCAGCAGCCTCCGGGACAGGGGTTTCCACGAGCAGTACTTC
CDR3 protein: CASSLRDRGFHEQYF

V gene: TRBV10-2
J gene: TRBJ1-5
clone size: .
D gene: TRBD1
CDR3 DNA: TGCGCCAGCAGTGAGTCGGCGCAGGGGGCGAGGAGTCAGCCCCAGCATTTT
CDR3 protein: CASSESAQGARSQPQHF

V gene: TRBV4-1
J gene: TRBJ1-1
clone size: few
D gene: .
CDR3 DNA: TGCGCCAGCAGCCCAGAGGCGCCAGCGAACACTGAAGCTTTCTTT
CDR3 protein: CASSPEAPANTEAFF

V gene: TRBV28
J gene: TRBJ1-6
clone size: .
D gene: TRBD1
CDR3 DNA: TGTGCCAGCAAGGAGCATCCGGGACAGAGGAATTCACCCCTCCACTTT
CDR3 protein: CASKEHPGQRNSPLHF

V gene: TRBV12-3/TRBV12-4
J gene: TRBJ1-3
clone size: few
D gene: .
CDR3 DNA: TGTGCCAGCAGTCTTCCGTCCCGAAACACCATATATTTT
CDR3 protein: CASSLPSRNTIYF

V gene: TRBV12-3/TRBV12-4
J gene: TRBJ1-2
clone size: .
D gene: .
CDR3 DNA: TGTGCCAGCAGTTTAGATGGACAGCAGCGGGGCTACACCTTC
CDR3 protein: CASSLDGQQRGYTF